The TCR beta chain described here comes from a study of blood T cell repertoires in COVID-19. Assay used: immunoSEQ multiplex PCR; TCRdb lists only in-frame clones, some missing. The repertoire has roughly 71,000 clones, roughly 85% of them found once; the top ten carry 20% to 25%. This CDR3 has 14 residues. Germline loops: CDR1 SGDLS, CDR2 YYNGEE. The V end lost 0 bases, the J end lost 3 bases, and 6 bases lay between the germline ends. The material sequenced was peripheral blood. The receptor comes from a man aged 45 to 65 with acute or convalescent COVID-19. The rearrangement joins TRBV9 to TRBJ2-2, with D uncertain. CDR3 sequence (DNA): TGTGCCAGCAGCGTAGATTTATACACCGGGGAGCTGTTTTTT. This codes for CASSVDLYTGELFF.